This is a list of T cell receptor beta chains from one sample in a study of CD8 T cells in Susac syndrome. From the immunoSEQ multiplex PCR reads, TCRdb called clonotypes with MiXCR, one entry per CDR3 protein. The sample shows about 300,000 distinct CDR3 sequences, 65% to 90% of them seen only once. Sequencing used CD8+ T cells from PBMCs. The receptors were sampled from a human donor with multiple sclerosis. Both conserved end residues are part of each CDR3. The D gene is left open where the match is weak. Clone size is not always given. Where it is, it says once, few, many or a class for expanded clones.

v_call	d_call	clone_size	j_call	cdr3_nt	cdr3_aa
TRBV7-2	NA	NA	TRBJ1-5	TGTGCCAGCAGCCAGACAGAAAGCAATCAGCCCCAGCATTTT	CASSQTESNQPQHF
TRBV6-2/TRBV6-3	TRBD1	NA	TRBJ1-2	TGTGCCAGCTCCTCATTCCCGACAGGGGACCTCTATGGCTACACCTTC	CASSSFPTGDLYGYTF
TRBV28	TRBD2	NA	TRBJ2-7	TGTGCCAGCAGCTACCAACCGGGACTAGCGTTCGAGCAGTACTTC	CASSYQPGLAFEQYF
TRBV24-1	TRBD2	NA	TRBJ2-7	TGTGCCACCAGTGGCGGGAGAACAGACGGCTACGAGCAGTACTTC	CATSGGRTDGYEQYF
TRBV6-2/TRBV6-3	NA	NA	TRBJ2-3	TGTGCCAGCAGTTATCTCGGGACCACAGATACGCAGTATTTT	CASSYLGTTDTQYF
TRBV7-9	TRBD1	NA	TRBJ2-7	TGTGCCAGCAGCTCGCCGACAGGGGGAGACTACGAGCAGTACTTC	CASSSPTGGDYEQYF
TRBV15	TRBD1	few	TRBJ2-5	TGTGCCACCAGCAGGGGGGACAGTCAAGAGACCCAGTACTTC	CATSRGDSQETQYF
TRBV28	TRBD2	once	TRBJ2-1	TGTGCCAGCAGTCCGGGACTAGCGGGAGACCTACTTGGGGATGAGCAGTTCTTC	CASSPGLAGDLLGDEQFF
TRBV2	NA	NA	TRBJ2-2	TGTGCCAGCAGCGACCCCAGCGGGTCCACCGGGGAGCTGTTTTTT	CASSDPSGSTGELFF
TRBV20-1	TRBD2	NA	TRBJ2-1	TGCAGTGCTAGAGACCAGACTAGCTACCACAATGAGCAGTTCTTC	CSARDQTSYHNEQFF
TRBV27	NA	NA	TRBJ2-1	TGTGCCAGCAGTTTATTTTTGGGGGATTACAATGAGCAGTTCTTC	CASSLFLGDYNEQFF
TRBV7-9	TRBD1	NA	TRBJ1-2	TGTGCCAGCAGCTTACGGACAGGGGGCTACTATGGCTACACCTTC	CASSLRTGGYYGYTF
TRBV30	NA	NA	TRBJ2-2	TGTGCCTGGAGAGGGCGTCGGATTACCGGGGAGCTGTTTTTT	CAWRGRRITGELFF
TRBV28	TRBD2	once	TRBJ2-1	TGTGCCAGCAGTTTTATCGGAGCTAGCGGGAGGATCGATGAGCAGTTCTTC	CASSFIGASGRIDEQFF
TRBV7-9	NA	NA	TRBJ2-7	TGTGCCAGCAGCCCCCAGGCAGGATACGAGCAGTACTTC	CASSPQAGYEQYF
TRBV7-9	NA	NA	TRBJ2-3	TGTGCCAGCAGCCGCGCTTTGGAGCGCCTAAGCACAGATACGCAGTATTTT	CASSRALERLSTDTQYF
TRBV29-1	TRBD2	NA	TRBJ2-2	TGCAGCGCTTTGCCCACCCTGGACCTCGGGGTTGGCGGGAGAAGTACCGGGGAGCTGTTTTTT	CSALPTLDLGVGGRSTGELFF
TRBV20-1	NA	once	TRBJ2-2	TGCAGCTCCACCCCAGGGGAGTGGAACACCGGGGAGCTGTTTTTT	CSSTPGEWNTGELFF
TRBV20-1	NA	NA	TRBJ1-5	TGCAGTGCCCGGGGGGGGGACGGACGTAGCAATCAGCCCCAGCATTTT	CSARGGDGRSNQPQHF
TRBV2	TRBD2	NA	TRBJ2-7	TGTGCCAGCACCGGGGAGGGCTTCTCCTACGAGCAGTACTTC	CASTGEGFSYEQYF
TRBV18	TRBD2	NA	TRBJ2-7	TGTGCCAGCTCACCTTCGGGTCAGCGGGGAGGTATCTACGAGCAGTACTTC	CASSPSGQRGGIYEQYF
TRBV20-1	TRBD2	NA	TRBJ2-1	TGCAGTGCTGCGACCCTAGCGGGAGGTTCCTACAATGAGCAGTTCTTC	CSAATLAGGSYNEQFF
TRBV29-1	NA	NA	TRBJ2-7	TGCAGCGCCTTGGGTACTGACAGGCCGACCTACGAGCAGTACTTC	CSALGTDRPTYEQYF
TRBV28	TRBD2	NA	TRBJ2-3	TGTGCCAGCAGTTCGGCGGGAGAATTAGATACGCAGTATTTT	CASSSAGELDTQYF
TRBV4-3	NA	NA	TRBJ1-1	TGCGCCAGCAGCCAATGGGGGGTCACTGAAGCTTTCTTT	CASSQWGVTEAFF
TRBV4-3	TRBD1	NA	TRBJ1-3	TGCGCCAGCAGCCAGGGGACAGCCCCGAGAAACACCATATATTTT	CASSQGTAPRNTIYF
TRBV20-1	TRBD2	once	TRBJ2-1	TGCAGTGCTAGACCTTCCCCGATGACTAGCGGGAGAGGCTCAGGCAATGAGCAGTTCTTC	CSARPSPMTSGRGSGNEQFF
TRBV24-1	NA	NA	TRBJ2-1	TGTGCCACCAGTGAAACCGGGACAATCTATGAGCAGTTCTTC	CATSETGTIYEQFF
TRBV4-1	TRBD2	NA	TRBJ2-7	TGCGCCAGCAGCCAAGAGCTAGCGGAGATCTACGAGCAGTACTTC	CASSQELAEIYEQYF
TRBV10-3	TRBD1	NA	TRBJ1-4	TGTGCCACCCGGACAGGGGAGAATGAAAAACTGTTTTTT	CATRTGENEKLFF
TRBV15	TRBD1	NA	TRBJ2-5	TGTGCCACCAGCAGAGACCTTCAGGGGGCACAGGAGACCCAGTACTTC	CATSRDLQGAQETQYF
TRBV7-9	NA	NA	TRBJ2-7	TGTGCCAGCAGCGCGGGACAGTTCTACTCCTACGAGCAGTACTTC	CASSAGQFYSYEQYF
TRBV6-5	NA	NA	TRBJ2-1	TGTGCCAGCAGTTACAACCCGCTAGCTCCCACCCATGAGCAGTTCTTC	CASSYNPLAPTHEQFF
TRBV7-6	TRBD2	NA	TRBJ2-7	TGTGCCAGCAGCTCGGGACTAGCGGTAAACGAGCAGTACTTC	CASSSGLAVNEQYF
TRBV7-6	TRBD2	NA	TRBJ2-3	TGTGCCAGCAGCACAGTAGCGGGACGGCTTGGTACGCAGTATTTT	CASSTVAGRLGTQYF
TRBV3-1	TRBD2	NA	TRBJ2-7	TGTGCCAGCAGCCAAGCTGGGACTAGCGCCTACTCCGAGCAGTACTTC	CASSQAGTSAYSEQYF